Listed below are T cell receptor beta chains from one sample, sequenced in a study of memory CD4+ T cells and cytomegalovirus serostatus. Using immunoSEQ multiplex PCR, the repertoire was profiled, and TCRdb retains in-frame clones only, with some absent. The sample shows tens of thousands of clones, roughly 80% of them seen only once. Sequencing was performed on memory CD4+ T cells from blood. The receptor set was obtained from an adult in good health and CMV-seronegative. CDR3s include the opening cysteine and the closing phenylalanine or tryptophan. D genes are given only for firm matches. The size of a clone is reported for some rows only, either as once, few or many, or as a class for expanded clones.

TRBV4-1,TRBJ2-1,TRBD2,-,TGCGCCAGCAGCCCATTCCGTCTAGCGGGGTCCTACAATGAGCAGTTCTTC,CASSPFRLAGSYNEQFF
TRBV5-1,TRBJ2-7,-,-,TGCGCCAGCAGCTTGGGGGACCGACCTACGGAGCAGTACTTC,CASSLGDRPTEQYF
TRBV2,TRBJ1-6,-,medium-sized,TGTGCCAGCAGTGAAATTGGGGTAATCAATAATTCACCCCTCCACTTT,CASSEIGVINNSPLHF
TRBV7-2,TRBJ1-4,-,-,TGTGCCAGCAGTAGTGGGGGGGTAAGACTGTTTTTT,CASSSGGVRLFF
TRBV6-5,TRBJ1-2,-,-,TGTGCCAGCAGTTCATACCGGGACCACTATGGCTACACCTTC,CASSSYRDHYGYTF
TRBV5-1,TRBJ1-2,-,-,TGCGCCAGCAGCCTCAACCTTAACTATGGCTACACCTTC,CASSLNLNYGYTF
TRBV19,TRBJ1-2,-,-,TGTGCCAGTAGTATACCTTCGTGGGGGCGCGTTGGCTACACCTTC,CASSIPSWGRVGYTF
TRBV7-9,TRBJ2-4,-,-,TGTGCCAGCAGCTCTGCGGTCGACGGGTACTTC,CASSSAVDGYF
TRBV6-1,TRBJ2-7,-,-,TGTGCCAGCAGTCTCTACCCGTACGAGCAGTACTTC,CASSLYPYEQYF
TRBV6-6,TRBJ1-1,-,-,TGTGCCAGCAGCCCTAAAAAACAGGGAAACACTGAAGCTTTCTTT,CASSPKKQGNTEAFF
TRBV5-5,TRBJ1-6,-,-,TGTGCCAGCACCTTAGGCCGGGGACCCCAGGACTTT,CASTLGRGPQDF
TRBV5-1,TRBJ2-6,-,few,TGCGCCAGCAGCGGGGGGGACAGGACCCCTGGGGCCAACGTCCTGACTTTC,CASSGGDRTPGANVLTF
TRBV28,TRBJ2-3,TRBD2,-,TGTGCCAGCAGCTCCGGGGGGGTGAAAGATACGCAGTATTTT,CASSSGGVKDTQYF
TRBV30,TRBJ1-1,-,-,TGTGCCCGAGGGGGGGGCGCGGGTTACGCTTTCTTT,CARGGGAGYAFF
TRBV21-1,TRBJ1-1,-,-,TGTGCCAGCAGCAAAGGAGGACGACATGGCACTGAAGCTTTCTTT,CASSKGGRHGTEAFF
TRBV9,TRBJ1-3,-,-,TGTGCCAGCAGCGGAGAACGAGGACTTAGGGGGGGAAACACCATATATTTT,CASSGERGLRGGNTIYF
TRBV5-1,TRBJ1-2,-,-,TGCGCCAGCAGCTTTCAGGGAGGGAGCGGCTACACCTTC,CASSFQGGSGYTF
TRBV6-5,TRBJ1-1,-,-,TGTGCCAGCACCTGGGGACAACGAAATGAAGCTTTCTTT,CASTWGQRNEAFF
TRBV6-1,TRBJ2-7,-,-,TGTGCCAGCAGAGACTTCAATTCACGATTCGAGCAGTACTTC,CASRDFNSRFEQYF
TRBV9,TRBJ1-5,TRBD1,once,TGTGCCAGCAGCAGTTCGGGACAGGGGTTTCAGCCCCAGCATTTT,CASSSSGQGFQPQHF
TRBV4-1,TRBJ2-1,-,-,TGCGCCAGCAGCCAGGGCCCCTCGGCGGGGGCGCACAATGAGCAGTTCTTC,CASSQGPSAGAHNEQFF
TRBV29-1,TRBJ1-1,TRBD1,-,TGCAGCGTTGAAGTGCATACAGGGGTGAACACTGAAGCTTTCTTT,CSVEVHTGVNTEAFF
TRBV4-1,TRBJ1-4,TRBD1,-,TGCGCCAGCAGCCAAGGGGACAGGGCATTCGATGAAAAACTGTTTTTT,CASSQGDRAFDEKLFF